This T cell receptor (beta chain) stems from a study of CD8 T cells in ankylosing spondylitis. By quantitative 5'-RACE with molecular barcodes, the TCR beta libraries were made. TCRdb reanalysed the 5' RACE reads using MiXCR and keeps one entry per CDR3 protein. The sample includes some 120,000 distinct CDR3 sequences, approximately 14% of them seen just once. V gave up 3 bases and J gave up 3 bases; unmatched junction bases: 7. Germline V lookup: CDR1 DFQATT, CDR2 SNEGSKA (reference sequence). This CDR3 is built from 15 residues. There are many counts of this clonotype. The chain combines TRBV20-1 with TRBJ2-1; 8 bases are shared with TRBD2. The origin of this receptor is a female donor with ankylosing spondylitis or in good health (not recorded which). The sample was blood, either unsorted or a sorted T cell fraction (not recorded which). The CDR3 DNA reads as TGCAGTGCTAGCCCCGGGGGGGCCATCTACAATGAGCAGTTCTTC. Protein sequence: CSASPGGAIYNEQFF.